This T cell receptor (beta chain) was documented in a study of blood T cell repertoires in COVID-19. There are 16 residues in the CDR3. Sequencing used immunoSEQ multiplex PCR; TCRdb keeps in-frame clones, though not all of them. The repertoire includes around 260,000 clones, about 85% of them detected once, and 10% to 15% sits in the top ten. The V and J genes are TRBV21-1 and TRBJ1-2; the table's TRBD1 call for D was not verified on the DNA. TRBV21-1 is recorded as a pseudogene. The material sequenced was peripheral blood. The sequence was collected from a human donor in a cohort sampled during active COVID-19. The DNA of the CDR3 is TGTGCCAGCAGCAGATCCATCGGGACAGGGGCCTATGGCTACACCTTC. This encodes CASSRSIGTGAYGYTF.